Shown below are 7 T cell receptor beta chains from a single sample sequenced in a study of PD-L1 blockade in urothelial cancer. Sequenced by immunoSEQ multiplex PCR; TCRdb stores in-frame clones only, minus some. The table has tens of thousands of clones, roughly four fifths seen once; the top ten hold 6.8%. Indicated time point: pretreatment peripheral blood. Sequences were derived from PBMCs, sampled around atezolizumab (anti-PD-L1) treatment. The receptors originated from a man between 60 and 75 years old with urothelial cancer.

This rearrangement joins TRBV11-2 to TRBJ2-3; TRBD2 might be the D (5 bases). CDR1 is SGHAT, CDR2 FQNNGV, per germline. V gave up 5 bases and J gave up 2 bases, with 17 bases separating them. There are 16 residues in the CDR3. CDR3 residues: CASSPQGGAFTDTQYF. The CDR3 region has the DNA TGTGCCAGCAGCCCCCAAGGAGGCGCCTTCACAGATACGCAGTATTTT.

This chain connects TRBV10-1 to TRBJ1-6; possibly TRBD1 for D (6 bases). Trimming removed 8 bases from V and 10 bases from J, with 18 bases in between. This CDR3 is 14 amino acids long. Germline CDR1 reads WNHNN; CDR2 reads SYGVQD (reference sequence). CDR3 sequence reads: CASLETEQGSPLHF. CDR3 bases: TGCGCCAGCCTGGAGACGGAACAGGGATCACCCCTCCACTTT.

The genes are TRBV5-5 and TRBJ1-6; no reliable D call. The CDR3 consists of 17 residues. Trimming took off 5 bases at V and 0 bases at J, with 15 bases between the two ends. Germline CDR1 is SGHKS and CDR2 is YYEKEE (reference sequence). The CDR3 protein is CASSSGPAGSYNSPLHF. The CDR3 nucleotides read TGTGCCAGCAGTTCAGGACCAGCGGGCTCCTATAATTCACCCCTCCACTTT.

The V gene is TRBV27, the J gene TRBJ2-3, with D possibly matching TRBD2 (7 bases). The CDR3 totals 14 residues. The germline gives CDR1 MNHEY, CDR2 SMNVEV (reference sequence). V lost 4 bases and J 6 bases, leaving 14 bases between the germline ends. The DNA of the CDR3 is TGTGCCAGCAGTTATGGGCGGGGGCGGGATACGCAGTATTTT. Amino acid sequence: CASSYGRGRDTQYF.

The chain recombines TRBV7-6 with TRBJ2-6; D is uncertain. The CDR3 runs to 17 residues. Germline V gene sequence: CDR1 SGHVS, CDR2 FNYEAQ. The germline V and J ends were trimmed by 5 bases and 0 bases, with 14 bases remaining between them. The CDR3 nucleotides are TGTGCCAGCAGCGCCATGGTGTACAGCTCTGGGGCCAACGTCCTGACTTTC. Protein sequence: CASSAMVYSSGANVLTF.

The chain links TRBV7-8 to TRBJ2-3; 10 bases fit TRBD1. This CDR3 has 16 amino acids. Germline trimming cut 4 bases from V and 2 bases from J; bases unmatched to any gene: 6. CDR1 and CDR2 from the germline V gene are SGHVS and FQNEAQ. CDR3 in DNA: TGTGCCAGCAGCTCGGGGACAGGGGCCATCACAGATACGCAGTATTTT. Translated, it gives CASSSGTGAITDTQYF.

The chain employs TRBV7-9 and TRBJ2-2; 7 bases align to TRBD1. Germline V lookup: CDR1 SEHNR, CDR2 FQNEAQ (reference sequence). J gave up 3 bases and V 4 bases, and 14 bases lay outside the gene matches. The CDR3 runs 18 residues. In DNA form, the CDR3 reads TGTGCCAGCAGCTCGGACAGGACCCGGGACAGATACACCGGGGAGCTGTTTTTT. Amino acid sequence: CASSSDRTRDRYTGELFF.